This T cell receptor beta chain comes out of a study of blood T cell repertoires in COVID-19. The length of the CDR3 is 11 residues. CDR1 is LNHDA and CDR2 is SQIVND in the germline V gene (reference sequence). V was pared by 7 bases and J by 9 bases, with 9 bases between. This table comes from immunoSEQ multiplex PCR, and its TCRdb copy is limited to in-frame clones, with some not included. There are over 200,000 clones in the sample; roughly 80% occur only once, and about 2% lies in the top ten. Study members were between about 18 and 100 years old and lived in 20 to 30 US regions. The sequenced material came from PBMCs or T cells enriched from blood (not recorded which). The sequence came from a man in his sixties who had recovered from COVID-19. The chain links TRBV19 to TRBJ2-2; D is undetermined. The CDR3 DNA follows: TGTGCCAGTACCGAGGCCCGGGAGCTGTTTTTT. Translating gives CASTEARELFF.